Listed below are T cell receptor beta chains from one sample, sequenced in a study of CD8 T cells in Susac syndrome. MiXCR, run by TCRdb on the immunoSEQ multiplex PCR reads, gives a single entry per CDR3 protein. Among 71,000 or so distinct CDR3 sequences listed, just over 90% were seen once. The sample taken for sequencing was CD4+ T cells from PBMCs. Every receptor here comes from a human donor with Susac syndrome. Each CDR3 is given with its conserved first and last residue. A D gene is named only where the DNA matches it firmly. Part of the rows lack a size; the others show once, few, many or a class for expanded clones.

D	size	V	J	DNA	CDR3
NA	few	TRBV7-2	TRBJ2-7	TGTGCCAGCAGCTTAGCGCGGGACGGATACGAGCAGTACTTC	CASSLARDGYEQYF
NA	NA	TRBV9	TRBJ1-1	TGTGCCAGCAGCGCAGGCCGTAGAGCGGACACTGAAGCTTTCTTT	CASSAGRRADTEAFF
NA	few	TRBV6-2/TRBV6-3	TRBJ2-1	TGTGCCAGCTCCCCCCGGCGCGGTGAGCAGTTCTTC	CASSPRRGEQFF
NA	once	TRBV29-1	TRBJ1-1	TGCAGCGTTGTAAGGAACAGCGTGAACACTGAAGCTTTCTTT	CSVVRNSVNTEAFF
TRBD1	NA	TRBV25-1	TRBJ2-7	TGTGCCAGCAGTACGCAACAGGGGGCGCCGGACCCCTACGAGCAGTACTTC	CASSTQQGAPDPYEQYF
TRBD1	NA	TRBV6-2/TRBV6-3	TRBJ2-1	TGTGCCAGCAGTTACTCAAGAGCAGGGGGCAATGAGCAGTTCTTC	CASSYSRAGGNEQFF
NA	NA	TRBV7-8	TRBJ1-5	TGTGCCAGCAGCTTAACCCCGTCCCAGCCCCAGCATTTT	CASSLTPSQPQHF
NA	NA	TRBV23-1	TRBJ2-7	TGCGCCAGCAGTCCTCGGGAATACGAGCAGTACTTC	CASSPREYEQYF
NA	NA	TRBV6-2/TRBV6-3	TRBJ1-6	TGTGCCAGCAGTTACGCGAGGGCATCTTCGGCTTCACCCCTCCACTTT	CASSYARASSASPLHF
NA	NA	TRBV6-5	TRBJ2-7	TGTGCCAGCAGTTACTCGAGCAGTTACGAGCAGTACTTC	CASSYSSSYEQYF
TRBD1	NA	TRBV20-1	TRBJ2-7	TGCAGTGCTAGAGTCCCTATGACAGGGAGTACCTACGAGCAGTACTTC	CSARVPMTGSTYEQYF
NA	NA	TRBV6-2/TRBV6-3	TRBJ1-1	TGTGCCAGCAGTTACCGGCAGGCCAGCGAACAACTCGAAGCTTTCTTT	CASSYRQASEQLEAFF
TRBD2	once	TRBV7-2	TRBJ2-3	TGTGCCAGCAGCTCCTCTATGGGGGGGGGTTCAGATACGCAGTATTTT	CASSSSMGGGSDTQYF
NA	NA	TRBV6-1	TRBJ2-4	TGTGCCAGCACAGGGGTAGCCAAAAACATTCAGTACTTC	CASTGVAKNIQYF
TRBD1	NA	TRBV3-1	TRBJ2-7	TGTGCCAGCAGCCAAGTACCCGGGACAGGGGGCAACGAGCAGTACTTC	CASSQVPGTGGNEQYF
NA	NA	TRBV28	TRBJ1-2	TGTGCCAGCAGTTTAGGAGGGAGAAACTATGGCTACACCTTC	CASSLGGRNYGYTF
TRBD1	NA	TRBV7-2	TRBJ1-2	TGTGCCGGAAAAAATCGCGGACAGGACCCCTATGGCTACACCTTC	CAGKNRGQDPYGYTF
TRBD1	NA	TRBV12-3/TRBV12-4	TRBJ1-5	TGTGCCAGCAGTTTGTCAGGGGGCGCGGGACAGCCCCAGCATTTT	CASSLSGGAGQPQHF
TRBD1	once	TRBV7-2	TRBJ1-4	TGTGCCAGCAGCCCTGACAGGGGGCGGGTGGAGAAACTGTTTTTT	CASSPDRGRVEKLFF
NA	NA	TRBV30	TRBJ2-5	TGTGCCTGGAGTGTAATACCAATCATCCAAGAGACCCAGTACTTC	CAWSVIPIIQETQYF
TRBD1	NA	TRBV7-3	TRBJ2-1	TGTGCCAGCAGCCCAAGAACAGGGGACCATGAGCAGTTCTTC	CASSPRTGDHEQFF
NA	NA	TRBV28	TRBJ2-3	TGTGCCAGCAGCGAGGTGTGGGACACTAGCACAGATACGCAGTATTTT	CASSEVWDTSTDTQYF
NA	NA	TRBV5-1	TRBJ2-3	TGCGCCAGCACCCCAACGTGGGGGGACACAGATACGCAGTATTTT	CASTPTWGDTDTQYF
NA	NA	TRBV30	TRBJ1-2	TGTGCCTGGAGGGTGGGGGCGGCCTATGGCTACACCTTC	CAWRVGAAYGYTF
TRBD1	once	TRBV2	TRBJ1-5	TGTGCCAGCAGGCGGGACAGGTATAGCAATCAGCCCCAGCATTTT	CASRRDRYSNQPQHF
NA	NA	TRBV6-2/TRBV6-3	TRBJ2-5	TGTGCCAGCAGTCCCGGGACGCCAGAGACCCAGTACTTC	CASSPGTPETQYF
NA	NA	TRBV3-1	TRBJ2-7	TGTGCCAGCAGCCAAGGAGGCTACGAGCAGTACTTC	CASSQGGYEQYF
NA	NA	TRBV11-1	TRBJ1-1	TGTGCCAGCAGCTTAGAACCGGGCCGGGCTGAAGCTTTCTTT	CASSLEPGRAEAFF
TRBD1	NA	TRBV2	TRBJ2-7	TGTGCCAGCAGTCATACCGGGACAGCGAACTACGAGCAGTACTTC	CASSHTGTANYEQYF
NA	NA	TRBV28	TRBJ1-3	TGTGCCAGCAGTCCCCGGCGACAGCTAGGTGGAAACACCATATATTTT	CASSPRRQLGGNTIYF
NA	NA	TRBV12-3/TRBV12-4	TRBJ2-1	TGTGCCAGCAGTTCGACACGCTTACAGGTTAGGGTCAATGAGCAGTTCTTC	CASSSTRLQVRVNEQFF
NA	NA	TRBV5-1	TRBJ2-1	TGCGCCAGCAGCTTGGATCCAGCCAGGGTCGGTGAGCAGTTCTTC	CASSLDPARVGEQFF
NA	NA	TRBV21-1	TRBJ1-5	TGTGCCAGCAGCAAAGCACTCGGGACCCTATGGAACCGGCCCCAGCATTTT	CASSKALGTLWNRPQHF
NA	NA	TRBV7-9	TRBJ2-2	TGTGCCAGCAGACACTTCGGGGGCGCCGACACCGGGGAGCTGTTTTTT	CASRHFGGADTGELFF
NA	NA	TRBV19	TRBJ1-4	TGTGCCAGTACCTCCCTAGGAGGATACGAAAAACTGTTTTTT	CASTSLGGYEKLFF
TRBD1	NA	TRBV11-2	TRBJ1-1	TGTGCCAGCAGACTCCTACGGGGACAGCGGGGTTTTGGAGCTTTCTTT	CASRLLRGQRGFGAFF
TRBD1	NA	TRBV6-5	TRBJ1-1	TGTGCCAGCAGACAGGGGGTGAACACTGAAGCTTTCTTT	CASRQGVNTEAFF
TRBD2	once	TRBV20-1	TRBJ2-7	TGCAGTGCTACCCGGGGAGGGGATGGGTACGAGCAGTACTTC	CSATRGGDGYEQYF
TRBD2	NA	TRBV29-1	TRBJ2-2	TGCAGCGTTTCTAAGGGAGGGGTTGCCACCGGGGAGCTGTTTTTT	CSVSKGGVATGELFF
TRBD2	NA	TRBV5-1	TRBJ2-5	TGCGCCAGCAGCTTAACTAGCGGGGGCCCTCAGGAGACCCAGTACTTC	CASSLTSGGPQETQYF
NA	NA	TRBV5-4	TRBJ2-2	TGTGCCAGCAGCTTGGCGTCACAGGGTGTAACCGGGGAGCTGTTTTTT	CASSLASQGVTGELFF
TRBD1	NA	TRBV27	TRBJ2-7	TGTGCCAGCAGTCCCAGGGGGCACTCCTACGAGCAGTACTTC	CASSPRGHSYEQYF
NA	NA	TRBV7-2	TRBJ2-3	TGTGCCAGCAGCTTAGTCAAAGCAGATACGCAGTATTTT	CASSLVKADTQYF
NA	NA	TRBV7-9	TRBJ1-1	TGTGCCAGCAGTTCCCCACCGGGGGCTTTCTTT	CASSSPPGAFF
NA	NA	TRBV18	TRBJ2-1	TGTGCCAGCTCACTCAGAACTAGAACCGTGAATGAGCAGTTCTTC	CASSLRTRTVNEQFF
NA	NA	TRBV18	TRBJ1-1	TGTGCCAGCTTACCCGGACGGGACACTGAAGCTTTCTTT	CASLPGRDTEAFF
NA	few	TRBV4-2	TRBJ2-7	TGTGCCAGCAGCCAAGTGGGGGCAGGGACCTCCTCCTACGAGCAGTACTTC	CASSQVGAGTSSYEQYF